Here is one T cell receptor beta chain with its context. No antigen is known for it. Base qualities are not provided; no much larger clone lies one nucleotide away. The sample belongs to a study of CD8 T cells in Susac syndrome (dated by TCRdb to the late 2010s). For the wider study: Whether CD8+ T cell activation and differentiation in Susac syndrome was antigen driven was tested using repertoire sequencing. Clonality of the CD8+ T cell repertoire was compared between about a dozen healthy donors, 14 Susac syndrome patients and under 19 multiple sclerosis patients.

Study-wide findings and limitations: The number of individuals in the TCR sequencing and HLA analysis was recognized as being relatively small.

RNA was extracted using the RNeasy kit, and roughly 0.5 to 1 ug of the RNA was reverse transcribed with random hexamers. The immunoSEQ multiplex PCR assay, which covers 54 Vbeta and 13 Jbeta segments, was used to amplify TCR beta CDR3 regions. Bias from PCR amplification was corrected by using a synthetic template baseline for primer optimization and for computational correction. Regarding the original processing steps: Reads were assigned to V, D and J genes according to IMGT and analyzed in immunoSEQ Analyzer, with only productive sequences retained. Clonality was calculated as one minus the Shannon entropy normalized by log2 of the number of productive unique sequences. For each patient and control, public and private clones were evaluated within the 100 most prevalent clones. A clone was defined as Susac-specific if it was absent from the healthy and MS cohorts, from roughly 990 published viral clones and from other ImmuneACCESS disease sequences. TCRdb redid the processing of the public reads, applying fastp at Q25 and MiXCR, and retained in-frame beta chains. Duplicate CDR3 protein sequences are folded into a single record with the most common DNA and genes. TCRdb's processing, not the authors' own work, is the source of the V and J calls. Within this sample are about 300,000 distinct CDR3 sequences, with 89% of them counted one time only. The biggest ten clones account for more than 0.15% of the sample.

The CDR3 spans 17 residues, from the cysteine through the phenylalanine. The only DNA kept is the CDR3, 51 bases in frame from the first base. Trimming leaves V shorter by 2 bases and J shorter by 6 bases, with the junction holding 15 bases beyond the gene matches. The germline V gene gives CDR1 as SGHRS and CDR2 as YFSETQ. High-throughput TCR beta sequencing profiled peripheral blood CD8+ and CD4+ T cells from healthy donors, Susac syndrome patients and multiple sclerosis patients. Treatment-naive patients with stable or active relapsing-remitting disease fulfilling revised McDonald criteria were used as multiple sclerosis controls. Bulk CD8+ and CD4+ T cells were purified by magnetic negative isolation, whereas CD8+ TEMRA cells were enriched by FACS. Blood was collected in EDTA tubes and processed within 24 hours, with PBMCs isolated through density gradient centrifugation. PBMCs intended for TCR sequencing were frozen in liquid nitrogen and were later thawed in a 37 degrees C water bath. A purity of at least 90% was achieved for sorted or isolated CD4+, CD8+ and CD8+ TEMRA cells.

The sequence was collected from a human donor with multiple sclerosis. Recombination connected TRBV5-1 to TRBJ2-3; a stretch of 7 junction bases matches TRBD2. The material sequenced was CD8+ T cells from PBMCs. The base sequence is TGCGCCAGCAGCTTATACGGGGGAGGGGCCCCGAGGGATACGCAGTATTTT. Translated, this is CASSLYGGGAPRDTQYF. The entire variable domain, with the stretches around the CDR3 drawn from the reference TRBV5-1 and TRBJ2-3 proteins, is KAGVTQTPRYLIKTRGQQVTLSCSPISGHRSVSWYQQTPGQGLQFLFEYFSETQRNKGNFPGRFSGRQFSNSRSEMNVSTLELGDSALYLCASSLYGGGAPRDTQYFGPGTRLTVL.